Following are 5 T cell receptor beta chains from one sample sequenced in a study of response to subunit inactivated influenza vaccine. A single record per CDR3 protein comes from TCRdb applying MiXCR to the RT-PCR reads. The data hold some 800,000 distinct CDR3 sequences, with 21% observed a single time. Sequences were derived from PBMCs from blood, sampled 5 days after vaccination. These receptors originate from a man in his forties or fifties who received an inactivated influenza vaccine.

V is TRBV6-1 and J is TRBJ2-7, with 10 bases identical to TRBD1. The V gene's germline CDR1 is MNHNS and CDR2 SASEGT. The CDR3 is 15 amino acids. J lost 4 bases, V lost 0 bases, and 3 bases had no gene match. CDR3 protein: CASSEAWTGGYEQYF. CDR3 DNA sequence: TGTGCCAGCAGTGAAGCCTGGACAGGGGGGTACGAGCAGTACTTC.

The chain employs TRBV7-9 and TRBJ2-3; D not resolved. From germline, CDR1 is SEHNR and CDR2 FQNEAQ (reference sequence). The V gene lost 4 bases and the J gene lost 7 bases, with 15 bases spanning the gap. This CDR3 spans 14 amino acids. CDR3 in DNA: TGTGCCAGCAGCTCGCAAACGGTGGTTAATACGCAGTATTTT. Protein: CASSSQTVVNTQYF.

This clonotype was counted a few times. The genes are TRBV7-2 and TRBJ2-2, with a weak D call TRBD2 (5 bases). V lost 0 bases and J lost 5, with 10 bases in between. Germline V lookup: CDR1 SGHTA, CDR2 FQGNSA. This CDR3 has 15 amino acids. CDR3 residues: CASSLALAYTGELFF. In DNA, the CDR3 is TGTGCCAGCAGCTTAGCGCTAGCTTATACCGGGGAGCTGTTTTTT.

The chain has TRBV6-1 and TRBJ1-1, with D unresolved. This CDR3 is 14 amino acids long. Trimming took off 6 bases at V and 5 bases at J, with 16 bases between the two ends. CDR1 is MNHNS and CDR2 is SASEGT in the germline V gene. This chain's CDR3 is CASRLSYTRTEAFF. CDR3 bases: TGTGCCAGCAGGCTCTCATATACGCGAACTGAAGCTTTCTTT.

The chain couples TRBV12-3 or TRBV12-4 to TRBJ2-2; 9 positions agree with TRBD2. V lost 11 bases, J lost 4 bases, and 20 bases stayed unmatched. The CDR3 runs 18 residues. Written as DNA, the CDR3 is TGTGCCCTCAGTTTCCGTGTTAGCGGGGGAGTGGGCACCGGGGAGCTGTTTTTT. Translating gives CALSFRVSGGVGTGELFF.